The rows below give T cell receptor beta chains drawn from one sample of a study of breast tumors, draining lymph nodes, adjacent tissues. TCRdb re-called the multiplex PCR reads with MiXCR, one entry per CDR3 protein. The table lists approximately 150,000 distinct CDR3 sequences, around 33% of them singletons, with roughly 3.8% in the top ten. The sample comprised axillary lymph node tissue. All receptors derive from a female donor with breast cancer. Some clones in this sample may be carry-over from other donors' samples. CDR3s include the opening cysteine and the closing phenylalanine or tryptophan. A D gene is named only where the DNA matches it firmly. Some rows mark clone size as missing; the rest say once, few, many or name a class of expanded clone.

>16|TRBV18|TRBJ2-2|NA|many
TGTGCCAGCGCCTTATTGGCACAGGGAGGCACCGGGGAGCTGTTTTTT
CASALLAQGGTGELFF
>16|TRBV7-3|TRBJ2-2|NA|many
TGTGCCAGCAGCCCTACGCGGGGGCCGGGCACCGGGGAGCTGTTTTTT
CASSPTRGPGTGELFF
>14|TRBV20-1|TRBJ1-1|TRBD1|NA
TGCAGTGCTAGAGATCCATTACAGGGGGTCGAAGCTTTCTTT
CSARDPLQGVEAFF
>14|TRBV4-3|TRBJ1-1|TRBD1|NA
TGCGCCAGCAGCCAAGCTCAGGGGGACACTGAAGCTTTCTTT
CASSQAQGDTEAFF
>14|TRBV24-1|TRBJ1-1|NA|many
TGTGCCACCAGTGATCCCGGAGGGGGCACTGAAGCTTTCTTT
CATSDPGGGTEAFF
>12|TRBV14|TRBJ1-1|NA|NA
TGTGCCAGCAGCCAAGGGGATAGAGTGGCTTTCTTT
CASSQGDRVAFF
>17|TRBV28|TRBJ1-5|NA|many
TGTGCCACCGAGAAGACAGGTTGGAAATTGGGCAATCAGCCCCAGCATTTT
CATEKTGWKLGNQPQHF
>16|TRBV12-3/TRBV12-4|TRBJ1-1|NA|NA
TGTGCCAGCAGTGGCCGCCGCCAGTTTAGTAACACTGAAGCTTTCTTT
CASSGRRQFSNTEAFF
>17|TRBV4-1|TRBJ2-4|NA|NA
TGCGCCAGCAGCCAAGACGGTGGTTACCAAGCCAAAAACATTCAGTACTTC
CASSQDGGYQAKNIQYF
>14|TRBV20-1|TRBJ2-7|TRBD1|many
TGCAGTGCCCCAAGGGACAGGAAGGCCTACGAGCAGTACTTC
CSAPRDRKAYEQYF
>14|TRBV30|TRBJ2-2|TRBD2|many
TGTGCCTGGAGTTTCCAACTAGCGACCGGGGAGCTGTTTTTT
CAWSFQLATGELFF
>15|TRBV6-5|TRBJ1-2|TRBD1|many
TGTGCCAGCAGGAGGGACAGGGGGATTGGTTATGGCTACACCTTC
CASRRDRGIGYGYTF
>12|TRBV20-1|TRBJ2-5|NA|many
TGCAGTGCTAGCGGACCCCAAGAGACCCAGTACTTC
CSASGPQETQYF
>15|TRBV9|TRBJ1-6|NA|NA
NA
CASSVGGGASSPLRF
>15|TRBV10-2|TRBJ1-5|TRBD1|many
TGCGCCAGCAGTGACCCCTCCACAGGGGGCAAACCCCAGCATTTT
CASSDPSTGGKPQHF
>13|TRBV7-7|TRBJ2-7|TRBD1|many
TGTGCTAGCAGCTTAGACGACAGGGGCGAGCAGTACTTC
CASSLDDRGEQYF
>16|TRBV12-3/TRBV12-4|TRBJ2-1|TRBD2|many
TGTGCCAGCAGTTTCGACTTGGGAGGGCCCAGGAATGAGCAGTTCTTC
CASSFDLGGPRNEQFF
>14|TRBV6-5|TRBJ2-7|NA|few
TGTGCCAGCAGACACACCCGGGGCTCCTACGAGCAGTACTTC
CASRHTRGSYEQYF
>14|TRBV9|TRBJ1-6|NA|many
TGTGCCAGCAGCGTAGAGTTGAGGGATTCACCCCTCCACTTT
CASSVELRDSPLHF
>15|TRBV7-9|TRBJ2-2|TRBD2|NA
TGTGCCACAGGACTAGCGGGAGAGCGAACCGGGGAGCTGTCTTGG
CATGLAGERTGELSW
>23|TRBV20-1|TRBJ1-5|NA|NA
NA
CSARDDGPRTGLRAVLRAGHQHF
>14|TRBV11-2|TRBJ2-7|NA|many
TGTGCCAGCAGCTTAGTTCCGGGTTCAGGCGAGCAGTACTTC
CASSLVPGSGEQYF
>11|TRBV6-2/TRBV6-3|TRBJ2-7|NA|many
TGTGCCAGCAGCCGGCTGGGGGGGCAGTACTTC
CASSRLGGQYF
>13|TRBV11-2|TRBJ2-3|NA|many
TGTGCCAGCAGCTTCAGGAAAACAGATACGCAGTATTTT
CASSFRKTDTQYF
>14|TRBV19|TRBJ2-3|TRBD1|many
TGTGCCAGTAAGGATAGGGGGCGCAAAGATACGCAGTATTTT
CASKDRGRKDTQYF
>15|TRBV24-1|TRBJ2-2|NA|once
TGTGCCACCAGTGACGGGACAAGGCCCACCGGGGAGCTGTTTTTT
CATSDGTRPTGELFF
>16|TRBV30|TRBJ1-4|NA|many
TGTGCCTGGAGTGGGGGGTCGGTCTATCAAGATGAAAAACTGTTTTTT
CAWSGGSVYQDEKLFF
>15|TRBV19|TRBJ2-5|TRBD2|many
TGTGCCAGTAGTAAGGTAGCGGGAGGGCTGGAGACCCAGTACTTC
CASSKVAGGLETQYF
>13|TRBV11-3|TRBJ1-1|NA|NA
TGTGCCAGCAGCTTAGCCAGGAACACTGAAGCTTTCTTT
CASSLARNTEAFF
>14|TRBV7-9|TRBJ1-1|NA|NA
TGTGCCAGCCGATTGCCGGTCGCGAACACTGAAGCTTTCTTT
CASRLPVANTEAFF
>16|TRBV11-3|TRBJ1-3|TRBD1|NA
TGTGCCAGCAGCTCGCAGGGGGCGCCGGGTGGAAACACCATATATTTT
CASSSQGAPGGNTIYF
>16|TRBV19|TRBJ1-2|NA|few
TGTGCCAGTAGTTCCCGGACGGAAATTAGGGACTATGGCTACACCTTC
CASSSRTEIRDYGYTF
>14|TRBV9|TRBJ1-2|NA|many
TGTGCCAGCAGCGTAGCTACAGGGAGGGATGGCTACACCTTC
CASSVATGRDGYTF
>16|TRBV11-3|TRBJ2-1|TRBD2|many
TGTGCCAGCAGCATTAGCGGGGGGGCCTTCTACAATGAGCAGTTCTTC
CASSISGGAFYNEQFF
>15|TRBV3-1|TRBJ2-7|TRBD1|many
TGTGCCAGCAGCGACAGGGGGATCAGCTCCTACGAGCAGTACTTC
CASSDRGISSYEQYF
>13|TRBV29-1|TRBJ1-2|NA|NA
TGCAGCGTTGGGGGACGGGGGGTCAGCGGCTACACCTTC
CSVGGRGVSGYTF
>14|TRBV20-1|TRBJ2-2|TRBD1|NA
TGCAGTGCTAGATCGACAGGGAGCACCGGGGAGCTGTTTTTT
CSARSTGSTGELFF
>15|TRBV28|TRBJ1-5|NA|NA
TGTGCCAGCAGTTTCGCCGGGATTGCTAATCAGCCCCAGCATTTT
CASSFAGIANQPQHF
>18|TRBV30|TRBJ1-6|NA|many
TGTGCCTGGAGTGTGGCGCGGGTTGGGAGCTCCTATAATTCACCCCTCCACTTT
CAWSVARVGSSYNSPLHF
>15|TRBV7-2|TRBJ2-7|TRBD2|many
TGTGCCAGCAGCTTCACGGGACTAGCGGGAAGGGAGCAGTACTTC
CASSFTGLAGREQYF
>10|TRBV6-6|TRBJ1-2|NA|few
TGTGCCAGCCGGGACGGGGGTATAACCTTC
CASRDGGITF
>11|TRBV7-2|TRBJ2-3|NA|many
TGTGCCAGCAGCTTAGAATGGTGGCAGTATTTT
CASSLEWWQYF
>13|TRBV24-1|TRBJ2-1|NA|many
TGTGCCACCAGTGGACAGAATTACAATGAGCAGTTCTTC
CATSGQNYNEQFF
>11|TRBV30|TRBJ1-6|NA|NA
TGTGCCTGGAGCGTGGAGAGGGCCCTCCACTTT
CAWSVERALHF